This entry is about one TCR beta chain. Its antigen is currently unknown. The data were obtained in a study of radiotherapy plus CTLA-4 blockade in lung cancer. Whole-study context: Patients showed objective responses in 15% to 20% of cases, and disease control was achieved by approximately 33%.

Patients had chemo-refractory metastatic non-small-cell lung cancer and received focal radiation plus CTLA-4 blockade that used ipilimumab. The assay was immunoSEQ multiplex PCR, and TCRdb's table has in-frame clones only and misses some. The data show fewer than 65,000 clones, around 79% seen once. Germline CDR1 SEHNR, CDR2 FQNEAQ (reference sequence). V lost 5 bases and J lost 2; bases outside the gene matches: 8. The CDR3 runs 15 residues. Study outcomes and limitations: Dynamics of early blood T cell clones, together with interferon-beta, were reportedly the best predictors of response. After radiotherapy and ipilimumab, tumor-derived clones expanded in peripheral blood.

The chain carries TRBV7-9 and TRBJ1-2, with 7 bases identical to TRBD1. This receptor was obtained from a human donor with non-small cell lung cancer who had a complete response to radiotherapy plus ipilimumab. This sample comprised peripheral blood, obtained from a patient treated with radiotherapy plus ipilimumab. The CDR3, as DNA: TGTGCCAGCAGCCTTAGGACAGGCGCGAACTATGGCTACACCTTC. It is translated as CASSLRTGANYGYTF.